Below, 6 T cell receptor beta chains from the same sample are listed, as sequenced in a study of T cell responses to AZD1222 COVID-19 vaccine. The repertoire was sequenced with immunoSEQ multiplex PCR; TCRdb's copy has only in-frame clones and lacks some. This sample yields over 90,000 clones, of which about 88% are seen a single time; around 5% belongs to the top ten. The sequenced sample was peripheral blood, obtained on day 0 of AZD1222 vaccination. The receptors were sampled from an adult in good health.

The CDR3: CATSDFGRGLSGYTF. The CDR3 nucleotides are TGTGCCACCAGTGATTTTGGCAGGGGGCTAAGTGGCTACACCTTC. The chain joins TRBV24-1 to TRBJ1-2, with 8 nucleotides matching TRBD1. CDR1 and CDR2 from the germline V gene are KGHDR and SFDVKD. J lost 7 bases, V lost 1 base, and 7 bases had no gene match. This CDR3 region has 15 residues.

V and J are TRBV6-5 and TRBJ1-2; TRBD1 might be the D (5 bases). The CDR3 covers 13 residues. Germline V gene sequence: CDR1 MNHEY, CDR2 SVGAGI. Trimming removed 6 bases at V and 4 bases at J, with 12 bases between. The CDR3 sequence is CASSLTGFYGYTF. In nucleotides, the CDR3 is TGTGCCAGCAGCCTTACAGGATTCTATGGCTACACCTTC.

This chain links TRBV6-5 with TRBJ1-3; D possibly corresponds to TRBD1 (6 bases). Germline V gene lookup returns CDR1 MNHEY and CDR2 SVGAGI. CDR3 length equals 15 residues. V gave up 6 bases and J gave up 0 bases, with 12 bases separating them. CDR3 protein: CASRYTGSSGNTIYF. CDR3 nucleotide sequence: TGTGCCAGCAGATATACAGGGAGCTCTGGAAACACCATATATTTT.

This rearrangement joins TRBV9 to TRBJ1-2; D gene ambiguous. This CDR3 is 12 amino acids long. CDR1 is SGDLS, CDR2 YYNGEE, per germline. Trimming took 3 bases from V and 5 from J, leaving 8 bases between them. The CDR3 DNA follows: TGTGCCAGCAGCGCGTTGAAATATGGCTACACCTTC. Its protein is CASSALKYGYTF. Full variable domain (rest looked up from reference TRBV9 and TRBJ1-2): DSGVTQTPKHLITATGQRVTLRCSPRSGDLSVYWYQQSLDQGLQFLIQYYNGEERAKGNILERFSAQQFPDLHSELNLSSLELGDSALYFCASSALKYGYTFGSGTRLTVV.

The chain combines TRBV20-1 with TRBJ2-5; D is uncertain. The CDR3 has 11 amino acids. Trimming removed 3 bases at V and 7 bases at J, with 9 bases between. Germline lookup yields CDR1 DFQATT and CDR2 SNEGSKA (reference sequence). This CDR3 reads CSASSPGTQYF. The CDR3 DNA reads as TGCAGTGCTAGTTCTCCGGGGACCCAGTACTTC.

This clone was detected once. The V and J genes are TRBV27 and TRBJ2-1, with 14 bases lining up with TRBD2. The germline gives CDR1 MNHEY, CDR2 SMNVEV (reference sequence). This CDR3 spans 20 amino acids. V trimming: 6 bases; J trimming: 3 bases; junction bases outside the gene matches: 16. The CDR3 DNA reads TGTGCCAGCAGCTCCTACCCTCCGAGACTAGCGGGAGGGTTCTACAATGAGCAGTTCTTC. It translates to CASSSYPPRLAGGFYNEQFF.